The 30 T cell receptor beta chains below all came from one sample that was sequenced in a study of response to subunit inactivated influenza vaccine. TCRdb re-called the RT-PCR reads through MiXCR, storing one row per CDR3 protein. The sample comprises about 650,000 distinct CDR3 sequences, around a sixth of which are singletons, and 11% rests with the top ten. The sequences come from PBMCs from blood, collected 12 days after vaccination. The origin of the receptors is a man between 50 and 59 years old who received an inactivated influenza vaccine.

This clonotype came up a few times. The chain combines TRBV18 with TRBJ2-3; no clear D. The V end was cut by 5 bases, the J end by 2 bases, with 5 bases between. The CDR3 extends over 12 amino acids. Per germline, CDR1 KGHSH and CDR2 LQKENI. The CDR3 region is CASSAITDTQYF. CDR3 bases: TGTGCCAGCTCAGCTATCACAGATACGCAGTATTTT.

V and J are TRBV12-3 or TRBV12-4 and TRBJ2-3; 8 nucleotides align to TRBD2. This CDR3 has 15 amino acids. J lost 3 bases, V lost 6 bases, and 8 bases had no gene match. CDR3 DNA: TGTGCCAGCAGGTCCCGGGGGGGCCGGACAGATACGCAGTATTTT. Translation gives CASRSRGGRTDTQYF.

V gene TRBV28 combines with J gene TRBJ2-1; 9 bases fit TRBD2. V gave up 6 bases and J gave up 10 bases; unmatched junction bases: 4. The CDR3 consists of 12 residues. CDR1 and CDR2 (germline): MDHEN, SYDVKM. CDR3 nucleotides: TGTGCCAGCAGACTAGCGGGCGGAGAGCAGTTCTTC. Translated, it gives CASRLAGGEQFF.

This clonotype was seen more than once but under ten times. The V call is TRBV12-3 or TRBV12-4, the J call TRBJ1-4; D may be TRBD1 (5 bases). Between the trimmed V and J ends, which lost 1 base and 12 bases, there was a span of 12 bases. The CDR3 is made up of 13 amino acids. In DNA, the CDR3 is TGTGCCAGCAGTTTAGGAGGGGTTGGGGAACTGTTTTTT. This codes for CASSLGGVGELFF.

J is TRBJ2-5 and V is TRBV18, with D maybe TRBD1 (6 bases). CDR1 is KGHSH, CDR2 LQKENI, per germline. Trimming left V 3 bases short and J 3 bases short, with 8 bases between. This CDR3 spans 13 amino acids. The CDR3 nucleotides read TGTGCCAGCTCACCGTGGACAGAAGAGACCCAGTACTTC. This encodes CASSPWTEETQYF.

This clonotype was counted only a few times. V is TRBV7-6 and J is TRBJ1-3; no reliable D call. V lost 5 bases to trimming and J lost 2 bases, with 7 bases between them. CDR3 length: 13 amino acids. Germline V lookup: CDR1 SGHVS, CDR2 FNYEAQ. The CDR3 reads CASSPNPGNTIYF. The CDR3 DNA reads as TGTGCCAGCAGCCCAAACCCTGGAAACACCATATATTTT. Full variable domain (outside the CDR3, taken from reference TRBV7-6 and TRBJ1-3): GAGVSQSPRYKVTKRGQDVALRCDPISGHVSLYWYRQALGQGPEFLTYFNYEAQQDKSGLPNDRFSAERPEGSISTLTIQRTEQRDSAMYRCASSPNPGNTIYFGEGSWLTVV.

This clonotype was seen at least ten times. The chain is built from TRBV7-3 and TRBJ2-1, with a possible D match to TRBD1 (5 bases). CDR1 is SGHTA, CDR2 FQGTGA, per germline. V was cut by 4 bases and J by 10 bases, with 14 bases left in between. CDR3 length: 13 residues. The CDR3 region has the DNA TGTGCCAGCAGCTCGGACACACGCCAGGAGCAGTTCTTC. Amino acid sequence: CASSSDTRQEQFF.

J is TRBJ1-5 and V is TRBV20-1; the match to TRBD1 covers 10 bases. The germline V gene has CDR1 DFQATT and CDR2 SNEGSKA (reference sequence). Trimming took 6 bases from V and 11 from J; bases not matched to a gene: 13. The CDR3 is made up of 14 amino acids. The CDR3 region has the DNA TGCAGTGCCGACGGGACAGGGGAGACAAGAACCCAGCATTTT. This encodes CSADGTGETRTQHF.

This clonotype occurred a few times. This chain uses TRBV5-6 with TRBJ2-1; TRBD1 agrees at 8 bases. The CDR3 runs 15 residues. The germline gives CDR1 SGHDT, CDR2 YYEEEE. V shed 4 bases, J shed 7 bases, and the junction held 10 bases outside the gene matches. The CDR3 sequence: CASSKAADRVNEQFF. The DNA of the CDR3 is TGTGCCAGCAGCAAGGCGGCGGACAGGGTAAATGAGCAGTTCTTC.

The genes are TRBV5-6 and TRBJ1-2, with D uncertain. The CDR3 consists of 17 residues. V was cut by 0 bases and J by 0 bases, with 15 bases left in between. CDR1 and CDR2 (germline): SGHDT, YYEEEE. CDR3 sequence reads: CASSLVSNSLSNYGYTF. DNA for the CDR3: TGTGCCAGCAGCTTGGTTTCGAACAGCCTATCTAACTATGGCTACACCTTC.

This clonotype showed up just a few times. The chain combines TRBV4-3 with TRBJ2-1, with 14 bases aligning to TRBD2. Trimming removed 0 bases from V and 0 bases from J; junction bases left unmatched: 4. This CDR3 region has 19 residues. Germline CDR1 and CDR2: LGHNA and YSLEER. The CDR3 sequence: CASSQDIGLAGGSYNEQFF. CDR3 coding DNA: TGCGCCAGCAGCCAAGATATTGGACTAGCGGGAGGCTCCTACAATGAGCAGTTCTTC.

V and J are TRBV4-2 and TRBJ1-1; 7 nucleotides line up with TRBD1. The CDR3 has 16 amino acids. V gave up 5 bases and J gave up 0 bases; unmatched junction bases: 9. CDR1 and CDR2 (germline): LGHNA, YNFKEQ. CDR3 sequence: CASSSSGQALNTEAFF. The CDR3 DNA follows: TGTGCCAGCAGCTCCTCAGGACAGGCCTTGAACACTGAAGCTTTCTTT.

A few counts support this clonotype. The genes are TRBV5-1 and TRBJ2-3; 11 bases are shared with TRBD2. Germline loops: CDR1 SGHRS, CDR2 YFSETQ. Trimming at V came to 4 bases and at J to 1 base, leaving 5 bases not matched to a gene. The length of the CDR3 is 16 residues. The CDR3 coding sequence is TGCGCCAGCAGCGAGGTAGCGGGAGGGCGCACAGATACGCAGTATTTT. Amino acids: CASSEVAGGRTDTQYF.

The rearrangement uses TRBV7-9 and TRBJ2-7, with 7 nucleotides matching TRBD2. The CDR3 runs to 16 residues. The V gene's germline CDR1 is SEHNR and CDR2 FQNEAQ (reference sequence). V dropped 5 bases and J dropped 3; count of bases not matched to a gene: 13. The CDR3 protein is CASSPGEGPHLYEQYF. The CDR3 region has the DNA TGTGCCAGCAGCCCCGGGGAGGGGCCCCACCTCTACGAGCAGTACTTC.

This chain links TRBV20-1 with TRBJ1-2; TRBD1 matches 8 bases. The CDR3 loop spans 18 amino acids. Germline V CDR1 and CDR2: DFQATT, SNEGSKA (reference sequence). J lost 2 bases, V lost 6 bases, and 20 bases had no gene match. CDR3 DNA: TGCAGTGCCGCAGGTGTTGAAACAGGGGGGAACTCAAACTATGGCTACACCTTC. This codes for CSAAGVETGGNSNYGYTF.

In this sample, this clonotype turned up a few times. The V call is TRBV29-1, the J call TRBJ1-4, with TRBD1 as a possible D gene (6 bases). V dropped 7 bases and J dropped 8 bases, with 17 bases sitting between them. This CDR3 region has 13 residues. Germline-derived CDR1 and CDR2 are SQVTM and ANQGSEA. The CDR3 DNA follows: TGCAGCGCCCCTTCAGGGGTCGGGGAAAAACTGTTTTTT. It encodes CSAPSGVGEKLFF.

This clonotype was recorded many times. The gene calls are TRBV7-9 and TRBJ2-1; unclear D gene. The CDR3 is 11 amino acids. The germline CDR1 and CDR2 sequences are SEHNR and FQNEAQ (reference sequence). V lost 7 bases, J lost 4 bases, and 5 bases lay in between. The CDR3 DNA is TGTGCCAGCAACCGTTACAATGAGCAGTTCTTC. Protein sequence: CASNRYNEQFF.

The V and J genes are TRBV7-3 and TRBJ2-1; 12 bases line up with TRBD2. The CDR3 is 17 residues long. CDR1 and CDR2 (germline): SGHTA, FQGTGA. V dropped 1 base and J dropped 9; count of bases not matched to a gene: 10. The CDR3 DNA reads TGTGCCAGCAGCTTAAGGGCTCTAGCGGGAGGGCCGTCTGAGCAGTTCTTC. Its protein is CASSLRALAGGPSEQFF. Looking up the rest from reference TRBV7-3 and TRBJ2-1 gives the full variable domain: GAGVSQTPSNKVTEKGKYVELRCDPISGHTALYWYRQSLGQGPEFLIYFQGTGAADDSGLPNDRFFAVRPEGSVSTLKIQRTERGDSAVYLCASSLRALAGGPSEQFFGPGTRLTVL.

The V call is TRBV7-6, the J call TRBJ2-5; no definite D call. The length of the CDR3 is 11 residues. Germline lookup yields CDR1 SGHVS and CDR2 FNYEAQ. Trimming stripped 6 bases from V and 5 bases from J, with 7 bases between. This CDR3 reads CASRSGETQYF. In DNA, the CDR3 is TGTGCCAGCAGGTCTGGGGAGACCCAGTACTTC. The variable domain in full, with the rest retrieved from reference TRBV7-6 and TRBJ2-5, is GAGVSQSPRYKVTKRGQDVALRCDPISGHVSLYWYRQALGQGPEFLTYFNYEAQQDKSGLPNDRFSAERPEGSISTLTIQRTEQRDSAMYRCASRSGETQYFGPGTRLLVL.

This clonotype was seen a single time. This chain connects TRBV11-2 to TRBJ2-1; 8 bases are a match to TRBD2. V was pared by 3 bases and J by 5 bases, with 3 bases of the junction left unmatched. Per germline, CDR1 SGHAT and CDR2 FQNNGV. The length of the CDR3 is 14 residues. The CDR3, as DNA: TGTGCCAGCAGCTTTACTAGCGGCGACAATGAGCAGTTCTTC. It encodes CASSFTSGDNEQFF.

This clonotype was counted at least ten times. The chain recombines TRBV28 with TRBJ2-3; D not certain. Germline CDR1 MDHEN, CDR2 SYDVKM. Deletions cut 7 bases from V and 1 base from J, with 15 bases between. The length of the CDR3 is 15 residues. The CDR3 loop is CASINSQSRTDTQYF. The CDR3 bases are TGTGCCAGCATCAACTCTCAATCACGCACAGATACGCAGTATTTT.

A few counts support this clonotype. CDR3 in amino acids: CASSLTGWGNKETQYF. The CDR3 coding sequence is TGTGCCAGCAGTTTAACGGGCTGGGGGAACAAAGAGACCCAGTACTTC. V gene TRBV28 combines with J gene TRBJ2-5, with D perhaps matching TRBD1 or TRBD2 (5 bases each). Germline CDR1 reads MDHEN; CDR2 reads SYDVKM. V was shortened by 2 bases and J by 3 bases, with 16 bases between the two germline ends. This CDR3 contains 16 residues.

This clonotype was seen more than once but under ten times. V usage is TRBV27 and J usage is TRBJ2-3; D remains unclear. CDR1 and CDR2 (germline): MNHEY, SMNVEV (reference sequence). Deletions cut 5 bases from V and 4 bases from J, with 13 bases between. The CDR3 sequence is 14 residues long. The CDR3 coding sequence is TGTGCCAGCAGTCTCACTGGAAGACCAGATACGCAGTATTTT. This encodes CASSLTGRPDTQYF.

This clonotype occurred a few times. The chain has TRBV10-3 and TRBJ2-5; 11 bases are a match to TRBD2. This CDR3 region has 15 residues. Germline CDR1 and CDR2: ENHRY and SYGVKD. V shed 6 bases, J shed 2 bases, and the junction held 5 bases outside the gene matches. This CDR3 is CAISPSGGHQETQYF. CDR3 bases: TGTGCCATCAGCCCTAGCGGGGGGCATCAAGAGACCCAGTACTTC.

This clonotype was detected many times. The chain recombines TRBV12-3 or TRBV12-4 with TRBJ1-2, with TRBD1 as a possible D gene (5 bases). V gave up 4 bases and J gave up 7 bases, with 16 bases separating them. CDR3 size: 14 residues. CDR3 sequence: CASSSPVRAGGYTF. The CDR3, as DNA: TGTGCCAGCAGTTCCCCGGTCAGGGCGGGTGGCTACACCTTC.

This clonotype was detected a few times. This may come from a read error, since a much larger clone is one base off. V gene TRBV12-3 or TRBV12-4 combines with J gene TRBJ2-3; 11 bases align to TRBD2. The J segment lost 4 bases and the V segment lost 3 bases, leaving 3 bases of the junction unmatched. The CDR3 contains 15 residues. CDR3 sequence: CASSLASGGSDTQYF. DNA for the CDR3: TGTGCCAGCAGTTTGGCTAGCGGGGGGTCAGATACGCAGTATTTT.

V is TRBV12-3 or TRBV12-4 and J is TRBJ1-5; D uncertain. The ends were cut back, 3 bases at V and 0 bases at J, with 15 bases in the middle. The CDR3 extends over 17 amino acids. The CDR3 bases are TGTGCCAGCAGTTTTGGAGGGCGGATAGTTAGCAATCAGCCCCAGCATTTT. As protein: CASSFGGRIVSNQPQHF.

This clonotype was observed a few times. This chain joins TRBV5-1 and TRBJ1-1, with 8 bases matching TRBD1. The germline V gene has CDR1 SGHRS and CDR2 YFSETQ. The trim removed 7 bases at V and 10 bases at J, leaving 15 bases unmatched. The CDR3 sequence is 14 residues long. In DNA, the CDR3 is TGCGCCAGCCAACCTTCAGGGGGCCCAGGAGCAGCTTTCTTT. Protein: CASQPSGGPGAAFF.

This clonotype was seen a handful of times. The chain is built from TRBV6-2 or TRBV6-3 and TRBJ2-5, with D tentatively TRBD1 or TRBD2 (6 bases each). The CDR3 has 13 amino acids. V dropped 5 bases and J dropped 5 bases, with 12 bases sitting between them. Germline V gives CDR1 MNHEY, CDR2 SVGEGT. The CDR3: CASSGGTLETQYF. The CDR3 nucleotides read TGTGCCAGCAGTGGGGGGACACTGGAGACCCAGTACTTC.

This clonotype showed up just a few times. This chain joins TRBV21-1 and TRBJ2-4; TRBD1, as called in the table, went unchecked against the DNA. TRBV21-1 is labeled a pseudogene. The CDR3 runs 15 residues. CDR3 DNA sequence: TGTGCCAGCAGCAGGGAGGGGACAGGGATGACCATTCAGTACTTC. Amino acids: CASSREGTGMTIQYF.